This T cell receptor (beta chain) was observed in a study of T-cell reconstitution after alpha-beta-depleted transplantation in children. V lost 7 bases, J lost 6 bases, and 7 bases stayed unmatched. The CDR3 consists of 13 residues. Looked up from germline, CDR1 is SQVTM and CDR2 is ANQGSEA. Molecular barcoding with unique molecular identifiers was used for the TCRbeta library. MiXCR, run by TCRdb on the PCR reads, gives a single entry per CDR3 protein. The sample has a few hundred thousand distinct CDR3 sequences; 13% are singletons. Many counts were recorded for this clonotype. The rearrangement joins TRBV29-1 to TRBJ2-2; TRBD1 matches 8 bases. This TCR was sampled from a male patient younger than 18 who had a stem cell transplant for acute myeloid leukemia, so the T cells may come from the graft donor. The sample was PBMCs, mostly from graft donor cells, taken 360 days after TCRalphabeta/CD19-depleted stem cell transplant. In DNA, the CDR3 is TGCAGCGCCGACAGGACAGGGTCCGGGGAGCTGTTTTTT. As protein: CSADRTGSGELFF.